What follows are 7 T cell receptor beta chains derived from one specimen sequenced in a study of blood T cell repertoires in COVID-19. Measured with immunoSEQ multiplex PCR; TCRdb has only the in-frame clones, and not every one. The sample contains more than 200,000 clones, 70% to 85% of which appear only once. The sample comprised peripheral blood. The receptors originated from a woman aged 40 to 50 with active or convalescent COVID-19.

The gene calls are TRBV5-1 and TRBJ1-3, with D perhaps TRBD1 (5 bases). Trimming left V 0 bases short and J 2 bases short, with 9 bases between. In germline, CDR1 is SGHRS, CDR2 YFSETQ. The CDR3 contains 15 residues. The CDR3 sequence is CASSLEWGAGNTIYF. The CDR3 DNA is TGCGCCAGCAGCTTGGAGTGGGGGGCTGGAAACACCATATATTTT.

This sequence joins TRBV5-6 and TRBJ1-4, with TRBD1 as a possible D gene (5 bases). V was clipped by 4 bases and J by 5 bases, with 15 bases between them. The CDR3 sequence is 15 residues long. Germline loops: CDR1 SGHDT, CDR2 YYEEEE. This chain's CDR3 is CASSPSLQGNEKLFF. CDR3 DNA: TGTGCCAGCAGCCCTTCTTTGCAGGGCAATGAAAAACTGTTTTTT.

The gene calls are TRBV30 and TRBJ2-2; D gene ambiguous. Germline V gene lookup returns CDR1 GTSNPN and CDR2 SVGIG (reference sequence). Deletions cut 5 bases from V and 5 bases from J, with 9 bases between. This CDR3 has 12 residues. This CDR3 reads CAWAPRTGELFF. The CDR3 bases are TGTGCCTGGGCCCCGAGGACCGGGGAGCTGTTTTTT. Filled out from reference TRBV30 and TRBJ2-2, the complete variable domain reads SQTIHQWPATLVQPVGSPLSLECTVEGTSNPNLYWYRQAAGRGLQLLFYSVGIGQISSEVPQNLSASRPQDRQFILSSKKLLLSDSGFYLCAWAPRTGELFFGEGSRLTVL.

This sequence joins TRBV4-1 and TRBJ1-1; TRBD1 is a possible D gene (6 bases). The germline V gene encodes CDR1 MGHRA and CDR2 YSYEKL. The V and J ends lost 4 bases and 5 bases respectively, with 23 bases between them. The CDR3 runs to 17 residues. The DNA of the CDR3 is TGCGCCAGCAGCCGCCTTTTCGGGGGGCAGGTATGGACTGAAGCTTTCTTT. Protein product: CASSRLFGGQVWTEAFF.

The chain carries TRBV2 and TRBJ2-2; weak D call: TRBD2 (6 bases). The V end lost 6 bases, the J end lost 3 bases, and 14 bases lay between the germline ends. This CDR3 is built from 15 residues. Germline assignment: CDR1 SNHLY and CDR2 FYNNEI. CDR3 DNA sequence: TGTGCCAGCAGAACGGGACTCCTGGACACCGGGGAGCTGTTTTTT. Translation gives CASRTGLLDTGELFF.

The gene calls are TRBV28 and TRBJ1-1; D possibly corresponds to TRBD1 (5 bases). CDR3 size: 14 residues. Germline lookup yields CDR1 MDHEN and CDR2 SYDVKM. V shed 5 bases and J shed 5 bases, with 15 bases lying between them. DNA of the CDR3: TGTGCCAGCAGTAACCCAGGGAAGGGTACTGAAGCTTTCTTT. This codes for CASSNPGKGTEAFF. The whole variable domain, filled in from reference TRBV28 and TRBJ1-1, reads DVKVTQSSRYLVKRTGEKVFLECVQDMDHENMFWYRQDPGLGLRLIYFSYDVKMKEKGDIPEGYSVSREKKERFSLILESASTNQTSMYLCASSNPGKGTEAFFGQGTRLTVV.

This rearrangement joins TRBV11-2 to TRBJ1-2; D not resolved. Germline CDR1 reads SGHAT; CDR2 reads FQNNGV. Between the trimmed V and J ends, which lost 1 base and 4 bases, there was a span of 10 bases. This CDR3 contains 14 residues. The CDR3 region has the DNA TGTGCCAGCAGCTTAGCCGCGGCCTCCTATGGCTACACCTTC. Protein product: CASSLAAASYGYTF.